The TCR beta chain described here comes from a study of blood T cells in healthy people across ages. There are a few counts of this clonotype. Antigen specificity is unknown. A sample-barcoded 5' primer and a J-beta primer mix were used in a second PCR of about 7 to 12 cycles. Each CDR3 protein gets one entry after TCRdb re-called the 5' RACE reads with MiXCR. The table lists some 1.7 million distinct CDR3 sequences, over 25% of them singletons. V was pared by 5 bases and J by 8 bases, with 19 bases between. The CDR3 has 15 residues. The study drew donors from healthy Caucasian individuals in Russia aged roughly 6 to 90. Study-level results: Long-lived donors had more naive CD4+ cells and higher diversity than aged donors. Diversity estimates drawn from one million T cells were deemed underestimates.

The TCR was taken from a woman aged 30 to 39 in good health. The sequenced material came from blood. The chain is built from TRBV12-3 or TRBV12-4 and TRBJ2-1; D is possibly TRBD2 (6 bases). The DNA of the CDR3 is TGTGCCAGCAGTAGGGATGGAGTCCCGGGGGATGAGCAGTTCTTC. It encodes CASSRDGVPGDEQFF.